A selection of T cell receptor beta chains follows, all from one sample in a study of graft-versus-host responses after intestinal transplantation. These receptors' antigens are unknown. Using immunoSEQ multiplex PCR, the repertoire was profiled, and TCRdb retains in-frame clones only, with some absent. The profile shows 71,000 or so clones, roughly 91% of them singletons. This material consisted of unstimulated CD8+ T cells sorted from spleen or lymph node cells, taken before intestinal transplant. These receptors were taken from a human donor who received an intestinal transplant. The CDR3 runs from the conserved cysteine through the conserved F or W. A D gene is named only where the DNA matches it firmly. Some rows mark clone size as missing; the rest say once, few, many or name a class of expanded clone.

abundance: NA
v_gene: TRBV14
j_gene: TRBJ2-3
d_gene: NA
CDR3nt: TGTGCCAGCAGCCAAAAGGGGGCAGATACGCAGTATTTT
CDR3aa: CASSQKGADTQYF

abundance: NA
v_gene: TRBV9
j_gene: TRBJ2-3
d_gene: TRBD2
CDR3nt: TGTGCCAGCACCCCGACTAGCGGGGGCTCAGATACGCAGTATTTT
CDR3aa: CASTPTSGGSDTQYF

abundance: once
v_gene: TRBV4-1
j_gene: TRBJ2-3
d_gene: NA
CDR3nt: TGCGCCAGCAGCCAAGATATGGTGGGGAGGGATACGCAGTATTTT
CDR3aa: CASSQDMVGRDTQYF

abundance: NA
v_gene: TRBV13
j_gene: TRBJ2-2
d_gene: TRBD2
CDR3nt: TGTGCCAGCAGCTTAGAGCGGGGGGCGCCGGCGACCGGGGAGCTGTTTTTT
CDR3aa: CASSLERGAPATGELFF

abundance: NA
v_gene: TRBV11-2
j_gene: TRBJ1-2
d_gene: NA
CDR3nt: TGTGCCAGCAGCTCTAAATGGGGGGACGGTGGCCGTTATGGCTACACCTTC
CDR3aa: CASSSKWGDGGRYGYTF

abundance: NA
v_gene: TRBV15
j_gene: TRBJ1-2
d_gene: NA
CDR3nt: TGTGCCACCAGCAGAGATGGCCAGGGCGGCTACACCTTC
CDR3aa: CATSRDGQGGYTF

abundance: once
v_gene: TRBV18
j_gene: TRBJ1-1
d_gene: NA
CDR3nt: TGTGCCAGCTCACCAAGTAGGGGCTCGGACACTGAAGCTTTCTTT
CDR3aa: CASSPSRGSDTEAFF

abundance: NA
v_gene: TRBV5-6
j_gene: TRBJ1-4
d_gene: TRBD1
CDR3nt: TGTGCCAGCAGCTGGGGGACAGGGGCTGAAAAACTGTTTTTT
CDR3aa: CASSWGTGAEKLFF

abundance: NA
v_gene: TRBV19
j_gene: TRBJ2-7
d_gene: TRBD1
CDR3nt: TGTGCCAGTAGTATCGGGACAGGGAAAGACTACGAGCAGTACTTC
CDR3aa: CASSIGTGKDYEQYF

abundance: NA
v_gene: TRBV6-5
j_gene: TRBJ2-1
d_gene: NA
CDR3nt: TGTGCCAGCAGCCTCCGGACTCCCTACAATGAGCAGTTCTTC
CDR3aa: CASSLRTPYNEQFF

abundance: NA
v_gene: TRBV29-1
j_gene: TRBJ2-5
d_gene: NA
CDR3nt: TGCAGCGTTGAGGCGGGGCAAGAGACCCAGTACTTC
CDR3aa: CSVEAGQETQYF

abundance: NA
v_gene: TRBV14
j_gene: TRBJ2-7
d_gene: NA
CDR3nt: TGTGCCAGCAGCCGGACAGTCTCGCCCTACGAGCAGTACTTC
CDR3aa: CASSRTVSPYEQYF

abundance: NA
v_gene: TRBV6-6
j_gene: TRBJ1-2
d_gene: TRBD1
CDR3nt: TGTGCCAGCGGCTCTCGGGGACAGGTCTTGTATGGCTACACCTTC
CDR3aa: CASGSRGQVLYGYTF

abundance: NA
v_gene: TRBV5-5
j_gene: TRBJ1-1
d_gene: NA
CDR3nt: TGTGCCAGCAGCTTGGGACAGACGAACACTGAAGCTTTCTTT
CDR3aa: CASSLGQTNTEAFF

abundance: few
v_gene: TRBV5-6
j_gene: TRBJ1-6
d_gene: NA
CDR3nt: TGTGCCAGCAGCTTCCTAGAGTATAATTCACCCCTCCACTTT
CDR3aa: CASSFLEYNSPLHF

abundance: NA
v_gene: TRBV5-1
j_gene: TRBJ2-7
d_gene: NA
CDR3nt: TGCGCCAGCAGCTTGGCAGGGGACCACTACGAGCAGTACTTC
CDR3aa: CASSLAGDHYEQYF

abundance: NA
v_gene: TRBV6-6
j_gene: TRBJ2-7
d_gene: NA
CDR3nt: TGTGCCAGCAGTTACTCGTCGTCGGGCTACGAGCAGTACTTC
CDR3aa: CASSYSSSGYEQYF

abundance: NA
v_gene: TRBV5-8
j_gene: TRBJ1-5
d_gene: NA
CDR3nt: TGTGCCAGCAGGGGGGGGTACAATCAGCCCCAGCATTTT
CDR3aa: CASRGGYNQPQHF

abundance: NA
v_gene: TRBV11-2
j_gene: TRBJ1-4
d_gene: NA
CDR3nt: TGTGCCAGCAGAGTGGCGAGAGAGGAGGAAAAACTGTTTTTT
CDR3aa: CASRVAREEEKLFF

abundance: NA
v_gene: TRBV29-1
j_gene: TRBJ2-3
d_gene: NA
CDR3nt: TGCAGCGTTGAAGTCGGTGATAGCACAGATACGCAGTATTTT
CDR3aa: CSVEVGDSTDTQYF

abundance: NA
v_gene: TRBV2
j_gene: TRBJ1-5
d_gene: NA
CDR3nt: TGTGCCAGCCGCGTGGGGGGTCAGCCCCAGCATTTT
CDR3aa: CASRVGGQPQHF

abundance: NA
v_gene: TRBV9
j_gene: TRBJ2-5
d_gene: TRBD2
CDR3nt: TGTGCCAGCAGCGTAGTCGGGGCTAGCGGGGGCGAGACCCAGTACTTC
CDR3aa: CASSVVGASGGETQYF

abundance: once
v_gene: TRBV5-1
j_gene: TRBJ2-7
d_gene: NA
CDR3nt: TGCGCCAGCAGTGTCGAGTTCTCCTACGAGCAGTACTTC
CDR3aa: CASSVEFSYEQYF

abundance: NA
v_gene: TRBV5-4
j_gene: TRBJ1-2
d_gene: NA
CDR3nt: TGTGCCAGCAGCTTGGTGGCAGAAGACTATGGCTACACCTTC
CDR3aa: CASSLVAEDYGYTF

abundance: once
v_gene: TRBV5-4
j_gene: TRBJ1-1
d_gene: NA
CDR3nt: TGTGCCAGCAGCCCGGGCACTGAAGCTTTCTTT
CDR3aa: CASSPGTEAFF

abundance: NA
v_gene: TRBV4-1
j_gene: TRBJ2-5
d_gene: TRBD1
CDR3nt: TGCGCCAGCAGCCAAAAGACAGGGAAGGAGGAGACCCAGTACTTC
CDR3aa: CASSQKTGKEETQYF

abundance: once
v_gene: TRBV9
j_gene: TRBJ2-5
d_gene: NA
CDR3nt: TGTGCCAGCAGCGTATCGCGTGAAGAGACCCAGTACTTC
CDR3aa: CASSVSREETQYF

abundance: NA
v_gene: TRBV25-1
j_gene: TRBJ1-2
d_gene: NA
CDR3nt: TGTGCCAGCAGTGAATGGGAAGCAAGGGGCAGGCCGACGAATGGCTACACCTTC
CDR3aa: CASSEWEARGRPTNGYTF

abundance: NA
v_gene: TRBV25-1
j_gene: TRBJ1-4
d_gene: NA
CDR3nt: TGTGCCAGCAGTGACCCCCTCGCGGCAACTAATGAAAAACTGTTTTTT
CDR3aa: CASSDPLAATNEKLFF

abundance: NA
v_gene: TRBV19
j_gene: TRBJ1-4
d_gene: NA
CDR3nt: TGTGCCAGTAGTAGCACAGGGAATGAAAAACTGTTTTTT
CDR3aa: CASSSTGNEKLFF

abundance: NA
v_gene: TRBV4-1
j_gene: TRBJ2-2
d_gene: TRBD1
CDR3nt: TGCGCCAGCAGTCGGACAGGTAGCGGGGAGCTGTTTTTT
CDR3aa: CASSRTGSGELFF

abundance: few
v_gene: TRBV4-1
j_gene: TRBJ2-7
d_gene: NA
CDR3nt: TGCGCCAGCAGCCAAGATCAGGGATACGAGCAGTACTTC
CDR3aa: CASSQDQGYEQYF

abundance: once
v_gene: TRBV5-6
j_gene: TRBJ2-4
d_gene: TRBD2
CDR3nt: TGTGCCAGCAGCCGGTTACTAGCGGGGGAGCTTCTAGCCAAAAACATTCAGTACTTC
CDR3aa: CASSRLLAGELLAKNIQYF

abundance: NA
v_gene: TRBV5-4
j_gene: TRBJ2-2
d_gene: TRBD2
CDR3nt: TGTGCCAGCAGCTTGTCCCTAGCGGGGACCGGGGAGCTGTTTTTT
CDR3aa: CASSLSLAGTGELFF

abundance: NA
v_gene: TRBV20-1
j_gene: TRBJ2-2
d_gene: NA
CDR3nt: TGCAGTGCTTTCTACACCGGGGAGCTGTTTTTT
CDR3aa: CSAFYTGELFF

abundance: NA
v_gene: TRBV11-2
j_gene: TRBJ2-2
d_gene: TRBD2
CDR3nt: TGTGCCAGCAGCTCCCCGACTAGCGAGGGTACCGGGGAGCTGTTTTTT
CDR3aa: CASSSPTSEGTGELFF

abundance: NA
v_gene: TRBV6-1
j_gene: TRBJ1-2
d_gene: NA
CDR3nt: TGTGCCAGCAGTGAGGGGCAGGGCGTCTATGGCTACACCTTC
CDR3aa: CASSEGQGVYGYTF

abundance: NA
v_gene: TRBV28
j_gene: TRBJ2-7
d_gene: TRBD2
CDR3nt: TGTGCCAGCAGCCTAGCGGGCCTTTCCTACGAGCAGTACTTC
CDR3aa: CASSLAGLSYEQYF

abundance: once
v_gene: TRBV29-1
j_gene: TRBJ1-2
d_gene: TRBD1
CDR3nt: TGCAGCGCCCCCGGACAGGGGGCAGGGGGCTACACCTTC
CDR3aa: CSAPGQGAGGYTF

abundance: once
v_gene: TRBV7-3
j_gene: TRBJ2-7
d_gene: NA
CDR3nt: TGTGCCAGCAGCTTAGGGGCAGGGGACTACGAGCAGTACTTC
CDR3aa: CASSLGAGDYEQYF

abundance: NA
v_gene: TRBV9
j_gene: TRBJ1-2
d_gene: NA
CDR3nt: TGTGCCAGCAGCTCGGGAGGGTATGGCTACACCTTC
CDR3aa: CASSSGGYGYTF

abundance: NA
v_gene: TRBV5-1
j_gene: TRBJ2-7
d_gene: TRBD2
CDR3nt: TGCGCCAGCAGCTTGCGTTCGGCTAGCGGGGGGTACGAGCAGTACTTC
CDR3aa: CASSLRSASGGYEQYF

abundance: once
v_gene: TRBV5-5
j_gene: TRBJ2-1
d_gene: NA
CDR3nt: TGTGCCAGCGGGAGGGGGGGCCAGAATGAGCAGTTCTTC
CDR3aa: CASGRGGQNEQFF